This T cell receptor beta chain was observed in a study of regulatory T cells in long-lasting Graves disease. Both iRepertoire HTBI primers and Arm-PCR of CDR3 regions were used to build the TCR beta libraries. TCRdb processed the multiplex PCR reads anew with MiXCR; each CDR3 protein has one entry. The data hold around 470,000 distinct CDR3 sequences, with 14% observed a single time. This clonotype was detected a few times. As yet, its antigen is unknown. Time point specified: newly diagnosed GD, antithyroid drugs for less than 3 months. With RNA extracted from PBMCs as input, the TCR library was made. Findings and limits, study-wide: TRBV28 was favored in persistent disease, as were TRBJ1-2 and TRBJ2-5. Persistent patients had a count of shared public clonotypes (approximately 2,800) that exceeded that of new patients (almost 1,000).

The CDR3 sequence is 16 residues long. CDR1 is MDHEN, CDR2 SYDVKM, per germline. Between the trimmed V and J ends, which lost 4 bases and 6 bases, there was a span of 19 bases. The same data also went into a second study, on T cells in Graves' hyperthyroidism and ophthalmopathy. From that paper: Using the HTBI primer set, a first-round RT-PCR was run on the TCR CDR3.

The specimen was peripheral blood mononuclear cells (PBMCs), collected at new diagnosis, from a patient treated with antithyroid drugs. The rearrangement uses TRBV28 and TRBJ2-1; either TRBD1 or TRBD2 may fit D (5 bases each). The origin of this receptor is a woman in her 50s with Graves disease. This chain's CDR3 is CASSWVDYSGSNEQFF. The CDR3 DNA sequence: TGTGCCAGCAGTTGGGTTGACTATTCAGGGTCCAATGAGCAGTTCTTC. Filled out from reference TRBV28 and TRBJ2-1, the complete variable domain reads DVKVTQSSRYLVKRTGEKVFLECVQDMDHENMFWYRQDPGLGLRLIYFSYDVKMKEKGDIPEGYSVSREKKERFSLILESASTNQTSMYLCASSWVDYSGSNEQFFGPGTRLTVL.